The 17 T cell receptor beta chains given below trace back to one sample, sequenced in a study of T cells in Graves' hyperthyroidism and ophthalmopathy. Amplification of TCR beta CDR3 regions was performed using RNA transcripts as template. The TCR CDR3 first-round RT-PCR relied on the HTBI primer set. TCRdb re-called the multiplex PCR reads with MiXCR, one entry per CDR3 protein. The table has about 480,000 distinct CDR3 sequences, approximately 15% seen once; the top ten hold under 20%. Source material: blood. The receptors were gathered from a woman aged 18 to 35 with Graves' hyperthyroidism.

The chain uses TRBV30 and TRBJ2-1; D tentatively fits TRBD1 or TRBD2 (6 bases each). V was trimmed by 8 bases and J by 0 bases, leaving 14 bases between them. This CDR3 has 14 residues. Germline assignment: CDR1 GTSNPN and CDR2 SVGIG (reference sequence). CDR3 DNA: TGTGCCAGGGGGGCGGCCAGCTCCTACAATGAGCAGTTCTTC. This codes for CARGAASSYNEQFF.

This clonotype was seen ten or more times. The V call is TRBV27, the J call TRBJ2-5; 11 bases map to TRBD2. J lost 4 bases, V lost 5 bases, and 6 bases had no gene match. CDR1 and CDR2 from the germline V gene are MNHEY and SMNVEV (reference sequence). The CDR3 spans 15 residues. As DNA, the CDR3 is TGTGCCAGCAGTCTAGCGGGAGGAGGGAGAGAGACCCAGTACTTC. This gives the protein CASSLAGGGRETQYF.

This clonotype has ten or more counts. The rearrangement links TRBV2 to TRBJ2-1; unclear D gene. Trimming cost V 3 bases and J 6 bases, with 15 bases left between them. The length of the CDR3 is 15 residues. The germline V gene has CDR1 SNHLY and CDR2 FYNNEI. In DNA, the CDR3 is TGTGCCAGCAGTGATGTGACGGTGAGAGGCAATGAGCAGTTCTTC. This translates into CASSDVTVRGNEQFF.

In DNA form, the CDR3 reads TGCGCCAGCAGCTTGCTGGGAGACACCGGGGAGCTGTTTTTT. Translation gives CASSLLGDTGELFF. The V gene is TRBV5-1, the J gene TRBJ2-2; a weak D match, TRBD2 (5 bases). Germline-derived CDR1 and CDR2 are SGHRS and YFSETQ. V was shortened by 1 base and J by 3 bases, with 7 bases between the two germline ends. The CDR3 extends over 14 amino acids.

The V and J genes are TRBV20-1 and TRBJ1-1; D may be TRBD1 (6 bases). Germline V gene sequence: CDR1 DFQATT, CDR2 SNEGSKA (reference sequence). The CDR3 loop spans 14 amino acids. V was clipped by 0 bases and J by 6 bases, with 14 bases between them. The chain's CDR3 is CSARDAQGSAEAFF. The CDR3 nucleotides are TGCAGTGCTAGAGACGCACAGGGTTCAGCTGAAGCTTTCTTT.

The chain combines TRBV7-9 with TRBJ1-1, with D tentatively TRBD1 (5 bases). CDR1 is SEHNR and CDR2 is FQNEAQ in the germline V gene (reference sequence). The CDR3 spans 15 residues. V lost 5 bases, J lost 6 bases, and 19 bases lay in between. CDR3 sequence: CASSRLGDLGAEAFF. The CDR3 DNA reads TGTGCCAGCAGCCGCCTAGGGGACCTCGGCGCTGAAGCTTTCTTT.

This clonotype turned up a few times. The CDR3, as DNA: TGTGCCACCAGCAGAGTTGAGTCTAGCTCCTATAATTCACCCCTCCACTTT. Translated, it gives CATSRVESSSYNSPLHF. This chain uses TRBV15 with TRBJ1-6; unclear D gene. Trimming took 1 base from V and 0 from J, leaving 10 bases between them. Germline-derived CDR1 and CDR2 are LNHNV and YYDKDF (reference sequence). This CDR3 region has 17 residues.

Many counts were recorded for this clonotype. V gene TRBV11-2 combines with J gene TRBJ2-1; the D gene is possibly TRBD1 (6 bases). This CDR3 region has 16 residues. Trimming removed 6 bases at V and 4 bases at J, with 19 bases between. Germline loops: CDR1 SGHAT, CDR2 FQNNGV. The CDR3 protein is CASSSGPPGVYNEQFF. In nucleotides, the CDR3 is TGTGCCAGCAGTTCAGGTCCCCCAGGGGTTTACAATGAGCAGTTCTTC.

This clonotype was counted between two and nine times. This may stem from a read error, because a much larger clone lies one nucleotide away. V gene TRBV7-2 combines with J gene TRBJ2-1; D perhaps matches TRBD2 (5 bases). The germline gives CDR1 SGHTA, CDR2 FQGNSA. V gave up 7 bases and J gave up 6 bases, with 13 bases separating them. This CDR3 is built from 13 residues. The CDR3 DNA reads TGTGCCAGCAACTTGGAGCGGCTCAATGAGCAGTTCTTC. Translation gives CASNLERLNEQFF.

The chain has TRBV3-1 and TRBJ2-7; 9 bases are shared with TRBD1. CDR1 is LGHDT, CDR2 YNNKEL, per germline (reference sequence). V was pared by 11 bases and J by 7 bases, with 18 bases of the junction left unmatched. The CDR3 has 15 residues. The CDR3 nucleotides read TGTGCCGGAGTTCACCCGGGACAGGGAGCTCGGGAGCAGTACGTC. It codes for CAGVHPGQGAREQYV.

This clonotype was recorded at least ten times. The chain links TRBV29-1 to TRBJ2-7, with 13 bases matching TRBD2. This CDR3 is built from 13 residues. In germline, CDR1 is SQVTM, CDR2 ANQGSEA. V shed 8 bases, J shed 4 bases, and the junction held 5 bases outside the gene matches. CDR3 in amino acids: CSSRTSGSYEQYF. For the CDR3, the DNA is TGCAGCTCACGGACTAGCGGGAGTTACGAGCAGTACTTC.

This clonotype was recorded at least ten times. V and J are TRBV20-1 and TRBJ1-2; possibly TRBD1 for D (5 bases). Per germline, CDR1 DFQATT and CDR2 SNEGSKA (reference sequence). Trimming took 3 bases from V and 0 from J, leaving 11 bases between them. The CDR3 spans 14 residues. The CDR3 DNA follows: TGCAGTGCTAGTGACAGCCTGACTAACTATGGCTACACCTTC. Protein product: CSASDSLTNYGYTF.

This clonotype was counted at least ten times. This chain uses TRBV7-8 with TRBJ2-5, with D tentatively TRBD1 (5 bases). The germline CDR1 and CDR2 sequences are SGHVS and FQNEAQ. V lost 2 bases and J lost 4, with 11 bases in between. The length of the CDR3 is 14 residues. The chain's CDR3 is CASSLLGRVETQYF. The CDR3 nucleotides are TGTGCCAGCAGCTTACTCGGCAGGGTAGAGACCCAGTACTTC.

This clonotype showed up many times. The rearrangement links TRBV11-2 to TRBJ2-5; 9 bases match TRBD2. This CDR3 comprises 15 residues. Germline CDR1 reads SGHAT; CDR2 reads FQNNGV. Trimming cost V 8 bases and J 5 bases; bases outside gene matches: 12. CDR3 sequence reads: CASAGSGRLRETQYF. DNA of the CDR3: TGTGCCAGCGCCGGGAGCGGGAGGTTAAGGGAGACCCAGTACTTC. Complete variable domain (other parts from reference TRBV11-2 and TRBJ2-5): EAGVAQSPRYKIIEKRQSVAFWCNPISGHATLYWYQQILGQGPKLLIQFQNNGVVDDSQLPKDRFSAERLKGVDSTLKIQPAKLEDSAVYLCASAGSGRLRETQYFGPGTRLLVL.

This clonotype was observed many times. This chain's CDR3 is CASTLTSSFTEQYF. DNA of the CDR3: TGTGCCAGCACTCTGACTAGCTCTTTCACCGAGCAGTACTTC. This chain joins TRBV6-1 and TRBJ2-7; TRBD2 matches at 7 bases. Trimming took 7 bases from V and 6 from J; bases not matched to a gene: 12. There are 14 residues in the CDR3. From germline, CDR1 is MNHNS and CDR2 SASEGT.

The DNA of the CDR3 is TGTGCCAGCGGGGACAGTTTGCAGCCCCAGCATTTT. Protein sequence: CASGDSLQPQHF. The rearrangement joins TRBV25-1 to TRBJ1-5; TRBD1 matches 7 bases. The germline V gene has CDR1 MGHDK and CDR2 SYGVNS. V gave up 8 bases and J gave up 7 bases; unmatched junction bases: 5. CDR3 length: 12 amino acids.

In its sample, this clonotype was seen many times. The chain links TRBV27 to TRBJ1-1; tentatively, D is TRBD1 (5 bases). Germline lookup yields CDR1 MNHEY and CDR2 SMNVEV (reference sequence). V dropped 7 bases and J dropped 6 bases, with 18 bases sitting between them. This CDR3 comprises 14 residues. The CDR3 is CASTADSPGSEAFF. CDR3 bases: TGTGCCAGCACGGCCGACAGCCCAGGATCTGAAGCTTTCTTT.